These 8 T cell receptor beta chains originate from one sample sequenced in a study of T-cell reconstitution after alpha-beta-depleted transplantation in children. Preparing the TCRbeta library involved the use of unique molecular identifiers. TCRdb passed the PCR reads through MiXCR, listing each CDR3 protein once. The repertoire includes roughly 310,000 distinct CDR3 sequences, around 25% of them detected once, and roughly 9.7% sits in the top ten. The material sequenced was PBMCs, mostly from graft donor cells, taken 180 days after TCRalphabeta/CD19-depleted stem cell transplant. These receptors all stem from a male patient aged 10-17 years who had a stem cell transplant for acute lymphoblastic leukemia, so the T cells may come from the graft donor.

This clonotype was detected many times. The chain uses TRBV7-2 and TRBJ2-1, with D uncertain. Per germline, CDR1 SGHTA and CDR2 FQGNSA. The CDR3 covers 15 residues. V lost 6 bases, J lost 10 bases, and 22 bases lay in between. The CDR3 DNA reads TGTGCCAGCAGTCACTCTCGGGCCCTTACACGGGAGCAGTTCTTC. Its translation is CASSHSRALTREQFF.

This CDR3 reads CASSPGTRVYEQYF. CDR3 DNA: TGTGCCAGCAGCCCAGGGACTAGAGTCTACGAGCAGTACTTC. The chain has TRBV7-9 and TRBJ2-7; TRBD2 matches at 8 bases. CDR3 length: 14 residues. Per germline, CDR1 SEHNR and CDR2 FQNEAQ (reference sequence). V lost 5 bases to trimming and J lost 3 bases; unmatched junction nucleotides: 6. The full variable domain, in which reference TRBV7-9 and TRBJ2-7 provide the parts outside the CDR3, is DTGVSQNPRHKITKRGQNVTFRCDPISEHNRLYWYRQTLGQGPEFLTYFQNEAQLEKSRLLSDRFSAERPKGSFSTLEIQRTEQGDSAMYLCASSPGTRVYEQYFGPGTRLTVT.

The V call is TRBV20-1, the J call TRBJ1-6; D is undetermined. V lost 5 bases, J lost 13 bases, and 9 bases lay in between. The length of the CDR3 is 10 residues. From germline, CDR1 is DFQATT and CDR2 SNEGSKA (reference sequence). The CDR3 DNA sequence: TGCAGTGCTGGGCCCCGGCCCCTCCACTTT. It codes for CSAGPRPLHF.

The genes are TRBV7-9 and TRBJ2-7; 9 bases agree with TRBD1. Germline V gene data show CDR1 as SEHNR and CDR2 as FQNEAQ (reference sequence). V shed 5 bases and J 2 bases; nucleotides not matched to a gene: 7. The CDR3 is made up of 15 amino acids. The CDR3 sequence is CASSTPDRGAYEQYF. As DNA, the CDR3 is TGTGCCAGCAGCACCCCGGACAGGGGAGCCTACGAGCAGTACTTC.

This clonotype was counted between two and nine times. V is TRBV27 and J is TRBJ2-1; 9 nucleotides agree with TRBD2. Germline-derived CDR1 and CDR2 are MNHEY and SMNVEV (reference sequence). The J segment lost 6 bases and the V segment lost 6 bases, leaving 12 bases of the junction unmatched. The CDR3 is made up of 16 amino acids. The CDR3 sequence: CASSPRWREGGNEQFF. DNA for the CDR3: TGTGCCAGCAGCCCCCGATGGCGGGAGGGGGGCAATGAGCAGTTCTTC.

At least ten counts were recorded for this clonotype. V gene TRBV7-9 combines with J gene TRBJ2-3; TRBD2 matches 11 bases. V lost 5 bases to trimming and J lost 0 bases; unmatched junction nucleotides: 7. The germline CDR1 and CDR2 sequences are SEHNR and FQNEAQ (reference sequence). The CDR3 contains 17 residues. The CDR3 bases are TGTGCCAGCAGCCCACGACTAGCGGGGACTAGCACAGATACGCAGTATTTT. This encodes CASSPRLAGTSTDTQYF.

The chain employs TRBV2 and TRBJ2-7; TRBD1 aligns across 9 bases. Trimming at V came to 9 bases and at J to 7 bases, leaving 10 bases not matched to a gene. The CDR3 runs to 13 residues. Looked up from germline, CDR1 is SNHLY and CDR2 is FYNNEI. CDR3 sequence: CASVGTGLNEQYF. DNA of the CDR3: TGTGCCAGTGTCGGGACAGGGTTAAATGAGCAGTACTTC.

The chain links TRBV10-3 to TRBJ2-5; TRBD2 might be the D (5 bases). V lost 6 bases to trimming and J lost 5 bases, with 13 bases between them. CDR1 is ENHRY and CDR2 is SYGVKD in the germline V gene. This CDR3 spans 13 amino acids. CDR3 in amino acids: CAIRERTRETQYF. Written as DNA, the CDR3 is TGTGCCATCAGAGAGCGGACCAGGGAGACCCAGTACTTC.